What follows are 19 T cell receptor beta chains derived from one specimen sequenced in a study of blood T cell repertoires in COVID-19. Data came from immunoSEQ multiplex PCR; TCRdb stores just in-frame clones and leaves some out. The sample includes some 280,000 clones, 86% of them seen just once. The sequencing sample was made of peripheral blood. The receptor source for this set is a woman aged 30 to 39 with active or convalescent COVID-19.

The V gene is TRBV30, the J gene TRBJ1-4; D remains unclear. The CDR3 loop spans 13 amino acids. V gave up 2 bases and J gave up 1 base, with 5 bases separating them. Germline CDR1 and CDR2: GTSNPN and SVGIG (reference sequence). For the CDR3, the DNA is TGTGCCTGGAGTTCCGGAACTAATGAAAAACTGTTTTTT. It yields the protein CAWSSGTNEKLFF.

J is TRBJ2-5 and V is TRBV2; a possible D gene is TRBD2 (6 bases). Per germline, CDR1 SNHLY and CDR2 FYNNEI. The length of the CDR3 is 13 residues. The V end lost 11 bases, the J end lost 4 bases, and 17 bases lay between the germline ends. CDR3 nucleotides: TGTGCCGGATCCAGGGAGGTGGGAGAGACCCAGTACTTC. This translates into CAGSREVGETQYF.

This clone has more than one count but fewer than ten. V is TRBV9 and J is TRBJ2-3, with 9 bases matching TRBD1. J was trimmed by 2 bases and V by 3 bases; bases with no gene match: 10. The germline V gene encodes CDR1 SGDLS and CDR2 YYNGEE. This CDR3 is built from 17 residues. This chain's CDR3 is CASSGRAGTGNTDTQYF. As DNA, the CDR3 is TGTGCCAGCAGCGGACGTGCCGGGACAGGGAACACAGATACGCAGTATTTT.

The chain uses TRBV30 and TRBJ1-1, with a weak D call TRBD1 (5 bases). Germline V gene data show CDR1 as GTSNPN and CDR2 as SVGIG (reference sequence). Trimming left V 3 bases short and J 4 bases short, with 6 bases between. The CDR3 is 11 residues long. The CDR3: CAWRDITEAFF. The CDR3 bases are TGTGCCTGGAGGGACATCACTGAAGCTTTCTTT.

This sequence joins TRBV19 and TRBJ2-7; the D gene is possibly TRBD1 (5 bases). With 5 bases removed from V and 11 bases from J, the gap between germline ends came to 13 bases. The germline V gene has CDR1 LNHDA and CDR2 SQIVND (reference sequence). This CDR3 has 11 amino acids. CDR3: CASSDRTREYF. The CDR3 nucleotides read TGTGCCAGTAGTGACCGGACAAGGGAGTACTTC.

The V gene is TRBV27, the J gene TRBJ2-3; D gene unclear. This CDR3 has 15 amino acids. In germline, CDR1 is MNHEY, CDR2 SMNVEV (reference sequence). Trimming left V 1 base short and J 2 bases short, with 10 bases between. CDR3 in amino acids: CASSLYQNPTDTQYF. The CDR3 region has the DNA TGTGCCAGCAGTTTATACCAGAACCCCACAGATACGCAGTATTTT.

The rearrangement links TRBV10-1 to TRBJ1-4, with 7 bases aligning to TRBD1. Germline CDR1 reads WNHNN; CDR2 reads SYGVQD (reference sequence). The V segment lost 7 bases and the J segment 0 bases; nucleotides outside the gene matches: 2. This CDR3 spans 14 amino acids. The CDR3, as DNA: TGCGCCAGCACCGGGACAGCAACTAATGAAAAACTGTTTTTT. Encoded protein: CASTGTATNEKLFF.

The V call is TRBV7-8, the J call TRBJ1-1; TRBD1 aligns across 8 bases. After removal of 5 bases from V and 8 bases from J, the junction contained 10 bases not matched to a gene. The CDR3 length is 14 residues. The germline V gene encodes CDR1 SGHVS and CDR2 FQNEAQ. CDR3 sequence (DNA): TGTGCCAGCAGCCCCGGTTCAGGGGGCGGGGAAGCTTTCTTT. Translating it yields CASSPGSGGGEAFF.

V and J are TRBV11-2 and TRBJ2-1; 7 positions match TRBD2. Per the germline V gene, CDR1 is SGHAT and CDR2 is FQNNGV. The junction had 5 bases not matched to a gene; V was cut back by 6 bases and J by 6 bases. CDR3 length equals 13 residues. The CDR3 sequence is CASRPTSFNEQFF. The CDR3 DNA is TGTGCCAGCAGGCCGACTAGCTTCAATGAGCAGTTCTTC.

The J gene is TRBJ1-4, the V gene TRBV12-3 or TRBV12-4; D remains ambiguous. The CDR3 totals 12 residues. V dropped 5 bases and J dropped 12 bases, with 13 bases sitting between them. CDR3 amino acids: CASSPRGRELFF. Written as DNA, the CDR3 is TGTGCCAGCAGTCCCCGGGGAAGGGAACTGTTTTTT.

The genes are TRBV18 and TRBJ1-1; 9 positions agree with TRBD1. The V and J ends lost 2 bases and 6 bases, in that order; junction bases with no gene match: 7. Germline loops: CDR1 KGHSH, CDR2 LQKENI. The CDR3 runs 15 residues. CDR3 loop: CASSPRDRVIPEAFF. CDR3 coding DNA: TGTGCCAGCTCACCAAGGGACAGGGTGATCCCTGAAGCTTTCTTT.

This clone showed up just once. This sequence joins TRBV19 and TRBJ1-5; TRBD1 might be the D (5 bases). Trimming shortened V by 5 bases and J by 2 bases, and 13 bases separated the two germline ends. Looked up from germline, CDR1 is LNHDA and CDR2 is SQIVND (reference sequence). The CDR3 spans 15 residues. This chain's CDR3 is CASSFSGGGNQPQHF. CDR3 sequence (DNA): TGTGCCAGTAGTTTCTCGGGAGGGGGCAATCAGCCCCAGCATTTT.

This clone was seen at least ten times. This rearrangement joins TRBV7-9 to TRBJ2-1; the match to TRBD2 covers 11 bases. This CDR3 has 16 residues. Germline V gene lookup returns CDR1 SEHNR and CDR2 FQNEAQ (reference sequence). V was pared by 4 bases and J by 1 base, with 3 bases of the junction left unmatched. The CDR3 protein is CASSSTSGGSYNEQFF. The CDR3 region has the DNA TGTGCCAGCAGCTCTACTAGCGGGGGTTCCTACAATGAGCAGTTCTTC.

The chain couples TRBV7-2 to TRBJ1-2; TRBD1 matches at 7 bases. The CDR3 is made up of 16 amino acids. Germline values: CDR1 SGHTA, CDR2 FQGNSA. The V segment lost 2 bases and the J segment 5 bases; nucleotides outside the gene matches: 11. CDR3 DNA: TGTGCCAGCAGCTTATCTTCAGGGGGATTCGGGTATGGCTACACCTTC. Protein product: CASSLSSGGFGYGYTF.

The chain recombines TRBV6-5 with TRBJ1-6, with D uncertain. Trimming stripped 6 bases from V and 7 bases from J, with 13 bases between. CDR3 length: 14 amino acids. From germline, CDR1 is MNHEY and CDR2 SVGAGI. The CDR3 DNA reads as TGTGCCAGCAGGCGAACCAATGTCAATTCACCCCTCCACTTT. Encoded protein: CASRRTNVNSPLHF.

The rearrangement links TRBV12-3 or TRBV12-4 to TRBJ1-1, with TRBD1 as a possible D gene (5 bases). This CDR3 spans 13 amino acids. V gave up 1 base and J gave up 8 bases, with 11 bases separating them. The CDR3 spells CASSLGARGEAFF. The DNA for the CDR3 is TGTGCCAGCAGTTTAGGGGCCCGGGGGGAAGCTTTCTTT.

This chain connects TRBV5-6 to TRBJ1-2, with D perhaps TRBD1 (6 bases). The CDR3 covers 12 residues. Germline lookup yields CDR1 SGHDT and CDR2 YYEEEE. The V end was cut by 4 bases, the J end by 8 bases, with 12 bases between. CDR3 DNA sequence: TGTGCCAGCAGCCACTCAGGGGTGGGCTACACCTTC. Translation gives CASSHSGVGYTF.

The chain joins TRBV5-4 to TRBJ2-1; TRBD2 agrees at 10 bases. V was clipped by 2 bases and J by 7 bases; unmatched bases: 6. Germline V CDR1 and CDR2: SGHNT, YYREEE (reference sequence). The CDR3 totals 15 residues. The CDR3 loop reads CASSLAGGHRNEQFF. In DNA form, the CDR3 reads TGTGCCAGCAGCTTAGCGGGGGGGCATCGTAATGAGCAGTTCTTC.

This chain uses TRBV4-3 with TRBJ2-5; TRBD2 matches at 9 bases. CDR3 size: 15 residues. V shed 3 bases, J shed 3 bases, and the junction held 5 bases outside the gene matches. Germline loops: CDR1 LGHNA, CDR2 YSLEER. The CDR3 is CASSQNLAGKETQYF. As DNA, the CDR3 is TGCGCCAGCAGCCAGAACCTAGCGGGGAAAGAGACCCAGTACTTC.